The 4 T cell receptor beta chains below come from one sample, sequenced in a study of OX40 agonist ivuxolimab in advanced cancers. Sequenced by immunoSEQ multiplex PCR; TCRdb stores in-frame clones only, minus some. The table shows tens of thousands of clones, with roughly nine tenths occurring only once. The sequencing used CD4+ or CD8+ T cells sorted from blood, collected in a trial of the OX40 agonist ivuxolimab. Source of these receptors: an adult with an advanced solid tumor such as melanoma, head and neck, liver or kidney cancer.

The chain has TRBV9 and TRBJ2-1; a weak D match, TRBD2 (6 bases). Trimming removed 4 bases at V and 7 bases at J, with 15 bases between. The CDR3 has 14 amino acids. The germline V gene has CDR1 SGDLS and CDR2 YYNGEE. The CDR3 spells CASSPRRGVNEQFF. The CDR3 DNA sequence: TGTGCCAGCAGCCCACGACGCGGGGTGAATGAGCAGTTCTTC.

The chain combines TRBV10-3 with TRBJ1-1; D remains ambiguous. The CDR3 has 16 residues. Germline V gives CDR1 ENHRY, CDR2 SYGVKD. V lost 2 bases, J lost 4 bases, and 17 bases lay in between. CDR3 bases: TGTGCCATCAGTGAGCCCACTGTCTCTGGACCCACTGAAGCTTTCTTT. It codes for CAISEPTVSGPTEAFF.

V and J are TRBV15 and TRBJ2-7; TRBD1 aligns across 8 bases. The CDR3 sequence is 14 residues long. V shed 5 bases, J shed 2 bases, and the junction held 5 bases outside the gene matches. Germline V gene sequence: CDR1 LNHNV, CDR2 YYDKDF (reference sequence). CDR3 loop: CATSGEQGAYEQYF. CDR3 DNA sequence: TGTGCCACCAGCGGTGAACAGGGGGCCTACGAGCAGTACTTC.

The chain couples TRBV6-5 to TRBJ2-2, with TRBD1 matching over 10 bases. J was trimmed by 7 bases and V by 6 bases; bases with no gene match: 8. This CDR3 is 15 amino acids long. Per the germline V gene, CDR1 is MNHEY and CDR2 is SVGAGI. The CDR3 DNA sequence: TGTGCCAGCAGACACCCGGGACAGGGGCACGGGGAGCTGTTTTTT. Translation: CASRHPGQGHGELFF.